Sequencing of this T cell receptor beta chain was carried out in a study of control samples from healthy donors and cancer patients. The V gene end was trimmed by 5 bases and the J gene end by 5 bases; junction bases not matched to a gene: 6. The CDR3 has 14 amino acids. Germline-derived CDR1 and CDR2 are SEHNR and FQNEAQ (reference sequence). The method was immunoSEQ multiplex PCR; TCRdb's version includes in-frame clones alone and lacks a portion of them. This sample's clone table lists fewer than 200,000 clones. Sequencing was carried out using blood. This chain connects TRBV7-9 to TRBJ2-1, with 7 bases fitting TRBD1. The origin of this receptor is a young woman in good health. The CDR3 DNA is TGTGCCAGCAGCCGCCGGACAGGCGACAATGAGCAGTTCTTC. Translating it yields CASSRRTGDNEQFF.